This is a list of T cell receptor beta chains from one sample in a study of blood T cell repertoires in COVID-19. The method was immunoSEQ multiplex PCR; TCRdb's version includes in-frame clones alone and lacks a portion of them. Among approximately 140,000 clones listed, roughly nine tenths were seen once. The source material was peripheral blood. These receptor sequences come from a man between 18 and 29 years old with COVID-19, enrolled during active disease. Each CDR3 is given with its conserved first and last residue. The size field is filled for only some rows; it gives once, few, many or a size class.

v_gene: TRBV19; j_gene: TRBJ1-2; abundance: -; CDR3aa: CASSINGGLGGYTF
v_gene: TRBV27; j_gene: TRBJ2-7; abundance: -; CDR3aa: CASRLGLADIYEQYF
v_gene: TRBV7-2; j_gene: TRBJ2-7; abundance: -; CDR3aa: CATTGRNSYEQYF
v_gene: TRBV6-5; j_gene: TRBJ2-1; abundance: -; CDR3aa: CASSYLQGARNEQFF
v_gene: TRBV28; j_gene: TRBJ2-3; abundance: -; CDR3aa: CASSFSRVTDTQYF
v_gene: TRBV6-4; j_gene: TRBJ2-3; abundance: -; CDR3aa: CASSDEPGGKADTQYF
v_gene: TRBV5-4; j_gene: TRBJ2-2; abundance: few; CDR3aa: CASSLQNMNTGELFF
v_gene: TRBV7-2; j_gene: TRBJ1-1; abundance: -; CDR3aa: CASSLAGENTEAFF
v_gene: TRBV19; j_gene: TRBJ2-7; abundance: once; CDR3aa: CASSSPIAGGSYEQYF
v_gene: TRBV6-5; j_gene: TRBJ1-3; abundance: -; CDR3aa: CASSSGGQVSGNTIYF
v_gene: TRBV19; j_gene: TRBJ2-1; abundance: -; CDR3aa: CASSIGDSGVPYAYNEQFF
v_gene: TRBV19; j_gene: TRBJ2-3; abundance: -; CDR3aa: CASSFGTGVTDTQYF
v_gene: TRBV5-4; j_gene: TRBJ2-1; abundance: -; CDR3aa: CASSPGTGSGFF
v_gene: TRBV6-2/TRBV6-3; j_gene: TRBJ2-7; abundance: -; CDR3aa: CASSYSTSGAYEQYF
v_gene: TRBV6-2/TRBV6-3; j_gene: TRBJ2-5; abundance: -; CDR3aa: CASSPPGWQETQYF
v_gene: TRBV11-2; j_gene: TRBJ2-3; abundance: -; CDR3aa: CASSLFIRGDTQYF
v_gene: TRBV27; j_gene: TRBJ1-2; abundance: -; CDR3aa: CASSFSAGNYGYTF
v_gene: TRBV24-1; j_gene: TRBJ1-2; abundance: once; CDR3aa: CATSDFGGYGYTF
v_gene: TRBV28; j_gene: TRBJ2-5; abundance: -; CDR3aa: CASRKSSGQETQYF
v_gene: TRBV6-5; j_gene: TRBJ1-3; abundance: -; CDR3aa: CASSYPGISGNTIYF
v_gene: TRBV12-3/TRBV12-4; j_gene: TRBJ2-7; abundance: -; CDR3aa: CASAGTLREQYF
v_gene: TRBV27; j_gene: TRBJ2-7; abundance: -; CDR3aa: CASRESTSGPYEQYF
v_gene: TRBV20-1; j_gene: TRBJ1-1; abundance: -; CDR3aa: CSAGGDTEAFF
v_gene: TRBV5-5; j_gene: TRBJ2-3; abundance: -; CDR3aa: CASGPGQGWNTQYF
v_gene: TRBV5-1; j_gene: TRBJ1-1; abundance: -; CDR3aa: CASSTWTVANTEAFF
v_gene: TRBV19; j_gene: TRBJ1-1; abundance: -; CDR3aa: CASSNRGLNTEAFF
v_gene: TRBV6-5; j_gene: TRBJ1-2; abundance: -; CDR3aa: CASSYSTGSGYTF
v_gene: TRBV20-1; j_gene: TRBJ2-1; abundance: -; CDR3aa: CSARSFREQFF
v_gene: TRBV10-3; j_gene: TRBJ2-7; abundance: -; CDR3aa: CAIKKSGVTYEQYF
v_gene: TRBV12-5; j_gene: TRBJ1-1; abundance: once; CDR3aa: CASTDRSTEAFF
v_gene: TRBV7-9; j_gene: TRBJ2-3; abundance: -; CDR3aa: CASSLAYYLADTQYF
v_gene: TRBV6-6; j_gene: TRBJ2-2; abundance: -; CDR3aa: CASSYLLAGELFF
v_gene: TRBV7-9; j_gene: TRBJ2-7; abundance: -; CDR3aa: CASSLLSGRPYEQYF
v_gene: TRBV5-1; j_gene: TRBJ2-3; abundance: few; CDR3aa: CASSPRVAGGRVADTQYF